The sequence of this TCR beta chain was determined in a study of shared clonotypes between healthy human individuals (dated by TCRdb to the early 2020s). As for the study more broadly: The cohort comprised two women and three men aged 18 to 49 years. Between about 0.8 and 9 billion PBMCs per donor were obtained by leukapheresis. Per donor, three plates each were used for CD4 naive and CD4 memory, two for CD8 naive, and one for CD8 memory. Blood TCR repertoires of several healthy adults were deeply sequenced to estimate repertoire size and the extent of clonotype sharing between individuals. To increase sequencing depth and limit assay-specific biases, TCR repertoire library preparation and sequencing were carried out by different laboratories using diverse techniques.

General findings and caveats noted by the study authors: Because the study included a small number of donors, the genetic and exposure-history diversity represented was limited. Pairwise subsampling indicated that sequencing depth was expected to affect the degree of clonotype sharing among donors. Even with the large sequencing depth, rarefaction of the sorted-subset datasets indicated that sequencing was incomplete. Across four donors, approximately 5% of naive CD4, over 3% of naive CD8, 2% to 2.5% of memory CD4, and approximately 0.42% of memory CD8 clonotypes were shared. Naive subsets generally had larger estimated clonotype richness than memory subsets. Compared with non-shared clonotypes, the clonotypes found in all four sorted-subset donors had higher generation probabilities. Sampling was limited to blood, and TCR repertoires in tissue likely differ from TCR repertoires in blood.

The CDR3 has 15 amino acids, counting the end cysteine and phenylalanine. Only the CDR3 DNA stays, 45 bases, in frame from base 1. At the junction V is shortened by 4 bases and J by 8 bases, with 19 bases in between. In the germline V gene, CDR1 corresponds to SGHRS and CDR2 to YFSETQ. Using the deep immunoSEQ assay, TCR CDR3 regions were amplified from genomic DNA by multiplex PCR. Extracted genomic DNA from each cell subset was spread evenly across all wells of several immunoSEQ 96-well plates, with each plate serving as a replicate. For sorted subsets, roughly 200 ng of genomic DNA, equivalent to 25,000 to 35,000 T cell genomes, went into each replicate PCR. Purified libraries were measured with a Qubit 3.0 fluorometer, size-checked on a Bioanalyzer 2100, and measured again with the KAPA Library Quantification kit. Every immunoSEQ 96-well plate was sequenced on a dedicated single-read 150-cycle Illumina NextSeq 550 flow cell. In the authors' own workflow: Because the immunoSEQ output held only junctional sequences and lacked quality scores, the filtering could not match the filtering applied to full-length reads. To assign V/J genes and CDR3, sequences were annotated using PyIR, a Python wrapper for IgBLAST v1.9, with IMGT germline references. Reads were removed for weak V/J assignments (E-value above 1e-6), missing CDR3, stop codons, out-of-frame junctions, or ambiguous translated residues. A V3J clonotype was defined by an identical inferred V gene, J gene, and CDR3 amino acid sequence. Percentage overlap between repertoires was calculated by dividing the number of shared unique clonotypes by the size of the smaller repertoire. Three approaches were used to assess repertoire richness: RTK rarefaction, the Chao1 estimator, and Recon v2.1 estimates of unobserved clonotypes. Generation probabilities for all TCRbeta clonotypes obtained by the gDNA method from a handful of donors were computed using OLGA. As stored in TCRdb, this immuneACCESS dataset retains in-frame rearrangements with V and J assigned. A fraction of the clones does not appear; measured against another copy, unresolved V genes explain less than half of the discrepancy, and the remainder lacks a known reason. D and trimming come from the DNA, and the V and J calls and clone size come from that table. The sample yields some 240,000 clones; approximately 65% were counted once. The ten largest account for roughly 10% of the sample.

The donors were healthy, HIV-negative adults who had no recently reported acute infections or vaccinations. Every donor was a Caucasian adult residing in Nashville, Tennessee, USA. Magnetic negative selection was used to enrich CD4+ T cells, after which naive cells were positively selected on CD45RA and the negative fraction became the memory subset. Blood was obtained by leukapheresis, after which PBMCs were separated by Ficoll-Histopaque density gradient centrifugation and cryopreserved in liquid nitrogen vapor phase. Purity and quantity of every magnetically sorted T cell population were checked by analytical flow cytometry. From each sorted fraction, genomic DNA was isolated and quantified by UV absorbance on a Nanodrop 2000c. A remark on this clone: It has no known antigen specificity. No base quality information exists; no much larger clone differs at one position.

The chain was built from TRBV5-1 and TRBJ2-1; the D region is possibly TRBD1 or TRBD2, each matching across 5 bases. The TCR sequence derives from a man younger than 45 in good health. The sample comprised memory CD4+ T cells sorted from blood. The intended sense of this specimen's cell subset or site label: CD45RA-negative fraction. CDR3 loop: CASSLGTQGVHEQFF. The sequenced DNA is TGCGCCAGCAGCCTCGGGACCCAGGGCGTCCATGAGCAGTTCTTC.